This entry lists 20 T cell receptor beta chains sequenced from one sample in a study of cytomegalovirus exposure and HLA in healthy donors. Only in-frame clones appear in the TCRdb table, and some are missing; sequencing was by immunoSEQ multiplex PCR. The sample has around 120,000 clones, about 90% seen once. Sequenced sample: PBMCs. The source of these receptors is a woman younger than 30 in good health and CMV-seronegative.

The chain uses TRBV7-3 and TRBJ2-2; D is possibly TRBD1 (5 bases). Germline V CDR1 and CDR2: SGHTA, FQGTGA. The length of the CDR3 is 16 residues. Trimming removed 2 bases from V and 6 bases from J, with 16 bases in between. This CDR3 reads CASSLPPQEESGELFF. As DNA, the CDR3 is TGTGCCAGCAGCTTACCGCCACAGGAAGAGTCCGGGGAGCTGTTTTTT. The full variable domain, rest sourced from reference TRBV7-3 and TRBJ2-2, is GAGVSQTPSNKVTEKGKYVELRCDPISGHTALYWYRQSLGQGPEFLIYFQGTGAADDSGLPNDRFFAVRPEGSVSTLKIQRTERGDSAVYLCASSLPPQEESGELFFGEGSRLTVL.

The rearrangement uses TRBV18 and TRBJ2-7; 9 bases are a match to TRBD2. Germline values: CDR1 KGHSH, CDR2 LQKENI. With 4 bases clipped from V and 5 bases from J, the junction kept 9 bases outside the gene matches. The CDR3 totals 15 residues. The CDR3 region has the DNA TGTGCCAGCTCACGAGACAGCGGGAGGTCCCACGAGCAGTACTTC. Amino acids: CASSRDSGRSHEQYF.

The chain couples TRBV6-5 to TRBJ2-7; 7 bases map to TRBD2. Germline values: CDR1 MNHEY, CDR2 SVGAGI. The junction had 8 bases not matched to a gene; V was cut back by 5 bases and J by 4 bases. This CDR3 spans 14 amino acids. The CDR3 is CASSPTRGLYEQYF. The CDR3 DNA reads TGTGCCAGCAGTCCGACCCGGGGACTATACGAGCAGTACTTC.

The rearrangement uses TRBV2 and TRBJ2-5, with 7 bases that match TRBD1. J lost 5 bases, V lost 6 bases, and 9 bases had no gene match. Germline CDR1 reads SNHLY; CDR2 reads FYNNEI. The CDR3 loop spans 14 amino acids. For the CDR3, the DNA is TGTGCCAGCAGGCACAGGGGAAGCTCCGAGACCCAGTACTTC. Its protein is CASRHRGSSETQYF. The variable domain in full, completed from reference TRBV2 and TRBJ2-5, reads EPEVTQTPSHQVTQMGQEVILRCVPISNHLYFYWYRQILGQKVEFLVSFYNNEISEKSEIFDDQFSVERPDGSNFTLKIRSTKLEDSAMYFCASRHRGSSETQYFGPGTRLLVL.

This chain links TRBV5-6 with TRBJ2-7, with D possibly TRBD2 on 6 matching bases. Trimming pared 1 base from V and 0 bases from J, leaving 8 bases between. The V gene's germline CDR1 is SGHDT and CDR2 YYEEEE. The CDR3 sequence is 14 residues long. In DNA, the CDR3 is TGTGCCAGCAGCTTGTACGGGAGCTCCTACGAGCAGTACTTC. This codes for CASSLYGSSYEQYF.

V is TRBV5-4 and J is TRBJ2-3; 10 nucleotides match TRBD2. The CDR3 runs to 17 residues. After removal of 4 bases from V and 3 bases from J, the junction contained 11 bases not matched to a gene. The V gene's germline CDR1 is SGHNT and CDR2 YYREEE (reference sequence). This CDR3 is CASSLVVVAGGTDTQYF. The CDR3 region has the DNA TGTGCCAGCAGCCTGGTGGTGGTAGCGGGGGGTACAGATACGCAGTATTTT.

Details on this clone: Other nucleotide sequences from this sample produce the same CDR3. V gene TRBV27 combines with J gene TRBJ2-2; 9 bases match TRBD2. The germline gives CDR1 MNHEY, CDR2 SMNVEV (reference sequence). The CDR3 contains 15 residues. The trim removed 4 bases at V and 8 bases at J, leaving 8 bases unmatched. CDR3 region: CASSSWTSVTGELFF. The CDR3 DNA reads as TGTGCCAGCAGTTCATGGACTAGCGTCACTGGGGAGCTGTTTTTT.

The chain couples TRBV4-1 to TRBJ2-1; the match to TRBD2 covers 11 bases. The ends lost 5 bases at V and 2 bases at J; junction bases unmatched: 5. Germline V gives CDR1 MGHRA, CDR2 YSYEKL. CDR3 length: 16 residues. The DNA for the CDR3 is TGCGCCAGCAGCGCCCCACTAGCGGGGGCCTACAATGAGCAGTTCTTC. Translating it yields CASSAPLAGAYNEQFF.

The gene calls are TRBV9 and TRBJ1-3; D is unresolved. The CDR3 extends over 17 amino acids. CDR1 and CDR2 from the germline V gene are SGDLS and YYNGEE. V was shortened by 0 bases and J by 0 bases, with 13 bases between the two germline ends. The CDR3 loop is CASSVALGQNSGNTIYF. The CDR3 DNA follows: TGTGCCAGCAGCGTAGCTTTGGGCCAAAACTCTGGAAACACCATATATTTT.

This chain uses TRBV11-2 with TRBJ1-5; 8 bases are a match to TRBD1. The CDR3 is made up of 15 amino acids. Germline CDR1 and CDR2: SGHAT and FQNNGV. V was clipped by 2 bases and J by 7 bases; unmatched bases: 7. In DNA, the CDR3 is TGTGCCAGCAGCTTATCGTCAGGGGGCGGCCAGCCCCAGCATTTT. Its protein is CASSLSSGGGQPQHF.

The CDR3 coding sequence is TGTGCCAGCAGGGTGGGGGGGACGAACACTGAAGCTTTCTTT. The encoded protein is CASRVGGTNTEAFF. The rearrangement joins TRBV2 to TRBJ1-1, with D tentatively TRBD1 (5 bases). Germline CDR1 SNHLY, CDR2 FYNNEI. The V end lost 6 bases, the J end lost 1 base, and 12 bases lay between the germline ends. The CDR3 runs 14 residues.

This chain uses TRBV10-3 with TRBJ2-7, with a tentative D call TRBD2 (5 bases). The CDR3 extends over 12 amino acids. V was trimmed by 4 bases and J by 5 bases, leaving 9 bases between them. Per germline, CDR1 ENHRY and CDR2 SYGVKD. The CDR3 is CAISAEDHEQYF. For the CDR3, the DNA is TGTGCCATCAGTGCGGAGGACCACGAGCAGTACTTC.

The J gene is TRBJ1-4, the V gene TRBV18; 8 positions match TRBD1. The CDR3 length is 14 residues. V lost 5 bases to trimming and J lost 3 bases; unmatched junction nucleotides: 2. The germline CDR1 and CDR2 sequences are KGHSH and LQKENI. CDR3 amino acids: CASSWTGSNEKLFF. The CDR3 DNA reads as TGTGCCAGCTCATGGACAGGGTCTAATGAAAAACTGTTTTTT.

The CDR3 reads CASSLAERGWEGEAFF. As DNA, the CDR3 is TGTGCCAGCAGCTTGGCCGAAAGGGGGTGGGAGGGTGAAGCTTTCTTT. J is TRBJ1-1 and V is TRBV5-6, with D perhaps matching TRBD1 (6 bases). The V gene lost 0 bases and the J gene lost 7 bases, with 19 bases spanning the gap. The CDR3 length is 16 residues. CDR1 and CDR2 from the germline V gene are SGHDT and YYEEEE.

V gene TRBV28 combines with J gene TRBJ2-7; D is undetermined. The V end lost 4 bases, the J end lost 2 bases, and 12 bases lay between the germline ends. This CDR3 spans 14 amino acids. Germline V gene data show CDR1 as MDHEN and CDR2 as SYDVKM. The CDR3 loop reads CASSSSIITYEQYF. The CDR3 DNA follows: TGTGCCAGCAGTTCGAGCATTATAACCTACGAGCAGTACTTC.

This clone was detected once. V and J are TRBV28 and TRBJ1-1; possibly TRBD1 for D (6 bases). V dropped 6 bases and J dropped 5 bases, with 16 bases sitting between them. Germline lookup yields CDR1 MDHEN and CDR2 SYDVKM. This CDR3 region has 14 residues. CDR3 protein: CASRSTGGGTEAFF. The CDR3 DNA reads TGTGCCAGCAGATCGACAGGTGGTGGGACTGAAGCTTTCTTT.

The rearrangement links TRBV4-1 to TRBJ2-3; D gene uncertain. CDR1 is MGHRA, CDR2 YSYEKL, per germline. Trimming took 0 bases from V and 2 from J, leaving 12 bases between them. CDR3 size: 16 residues. The DNA for the CDR3 is TGCGCCAGCAGCCAAGATAGCAGACGAGCCACAGATACGCAGTATTTT. This encodes CASSQDSRRATDTQYF.

The J gene is TRBJ2-7, the V gene TRBV29-1; a weak D match, TRBD2 (7 bases). Germline CDR1 SQVTM, CDR2 ANQGSEA. V lost 7 bases and J lost 6, with 19 bases in between. The length of the CDR3 is 13 residues. CDR3: CSATQGGFGEQYF. CDR3 nucleotides: TGCAGCGCGACACAGGGAGGGTTCGGCGAGCAGTACTTC.

This rearrangement joins TRBV19 to TRBJ2-7, with 9 bases identical to TRBD1. This CDR3 is built from 14 residues. Trimming removed 4 bases from V and 3 bases from J; junction bases left unmatched: 4. Germline lookup yields CDR1 LNHDA and CDR2 SQIVND (reference sequence). The CDR3 nucleotides read TGTGCCAGTAGTAGGGGGACAGGGAACTACGAGCAGTACTTC. Protein: CASSRGTGNYEQYF.

The CDR3 nucleotides are TGCGCCAGCAGCCGAGGAGCCGGAGGGGACAGCCAAGAGACCCAGTACTTC. It translates to CASSRGAGGDSQETQYF. This sequence joins TRBV4-3 and TRBJ2-5; D is perhaps TRBD1 (7 bases). V shed 4 bases and J shed 1 base, with 19 bases lying between them. Germline CDR1 LGHNA, CDR2 YSLEER. This CDR3 comprises 17 residues.